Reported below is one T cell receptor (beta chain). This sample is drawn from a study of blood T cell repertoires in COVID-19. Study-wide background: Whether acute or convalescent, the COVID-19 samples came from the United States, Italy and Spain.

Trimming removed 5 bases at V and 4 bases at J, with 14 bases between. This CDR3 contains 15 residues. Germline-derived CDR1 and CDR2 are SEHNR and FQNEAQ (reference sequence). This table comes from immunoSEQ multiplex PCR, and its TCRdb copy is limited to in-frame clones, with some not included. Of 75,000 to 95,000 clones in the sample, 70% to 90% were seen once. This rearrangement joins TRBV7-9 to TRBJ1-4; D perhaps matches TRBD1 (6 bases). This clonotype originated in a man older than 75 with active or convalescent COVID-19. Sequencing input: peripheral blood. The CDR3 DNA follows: TGTGCCAGCAGCCCCAACAGGGCGAATAATGAAAAACTGTTTTTT. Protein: CASSPNRANNEKLFF.